This T cell receptor (beta chain) was profiled in a study of long-term antiretroviral therapy in people with HIV (dated by TCRdb to between 2021 and 2023). At the level of the whole study: The earliest samples were collected approximately a decade before the 2015 WHO recommendation for immediate ART, a period when ART was typically delayed until CD4 counts fell. A retrospective serial study tested whether ART initiation and durable HIV suppression were associated with changes in peripheral blood TRB repertoire composition and diversity. A total of around 190 cryopreserved PBMC samples came from 25 to 35 adults with confirmed HIV infection and were collected serially over a mean of about six years (range 1-12). Of the 30 or so participants with HIV, roughly 10 were female. No cross-contamination during QIAcube processing was seen in test extractions of a monoclonal T-cell line run alongside 33 polyclonal samples. What the research found in general, with its limitations: Inferences about post-ART repertoire changes are limited because no data were available on ART adherence, viral resistance or therapy changes. HIV repertoires had narrower CDR3 length ranges than controls, and the network structure suggested an antigen-experienced repertoire that shifted only slightly toward naive after ART. Because PBMC availability was limited, only the TCR beta chain was sequenced, with no alpha chain pairing. A significant increase in TRB diversity was found to be associated with ART initiation, although TRB diversity was observed to remain significantly below that of transplant donor controls even after long-term ART. Expanded TRB clones identified before ART initiation dominated the repertoire at all time points, although this dominance fluctuated and declined in many PLHIV after ART. The samples span the years 2004 to 2017, and the ART regimens used may be less effective than current regimens. Because pre-ART samples had limited cell numbers, profiling was done on unsorted PBMC rather than on sorted CD4+ and CD8+ T cells.

A note on this clone: Which antigen it targets is not known. No clone much larger than this one lies a single base away; base qualities are absent.

The immunoSEQ hsTCRB v3.0 assay was used at survey level resolution for TRB variable region sequencing. The target sequencing depth for TRB was about 40,000-55,000 T-cell genomes per sample. An Illumina MiSeq with a v3 150-cycle kit was used to sequence the pooled TRB libraries. Per the original workflow: Analysis of repertoires was carried out in R inside a reproducible Nextflow workflow spanning QC, data transformation and analysis. Custom analyses were implemented in LymphoSeq2, an R package for AIRR-Seq data exploration. A handful of samples that yielded fewer than 5000 total TRB sequences were excluded, so that 188 HIV repertoires were analyzed. Among the 180 or so HIV repertoires that were kept, 59 were collected before ART initiation and about 130 were collected after ART initiation. Each repertoire was downsampled to 5000 TRB nucleotide sequences, and summary statistics were averaged across 100 downsampling iterations. Only TRB sequences with CDR3 regions of at least seven amino acids were retained for analysis. Diversity was measured with a Shannon entropy-derived clonality score and the Gini coefficient. In the repertoire networks, any two of the top 5000 CDR3 amino acid sequences were connected whenever the two sequences differed by an edit distance of one. For TRB CDR3 amino acid sequences, GLIPH2 was used to predict antigen specificity groups and MHC restriction. Known CMV, EBV, HIV or tissue antigen associations were flagged by matching CDR3 amino acid sequences against VDJdb and McPAS-TCR. Pre-ART, post-ART and control groups were compared with Wilcoxon signed-rank tests and Holm-Bonferroni correction. This is the immuneACCESS table as TCRdb keeps it, with only in-frame sequences that have V and J called. A part of the clones is gone; compared with another copy, unresolved V genes explain less than half, and the rest is unexplained. Clonal size and the V and J genes are those of that table, whereas D and trimming came from the DNA. The sample includes under 45,000 clones, with around 83% observed a single time. The top ten constitute roughly 6.3% of the sample.

Inclusion was restricted to participants for whom at least one PBMC sample before ART initiation and at least two post-ART samples were available. Treatment was received in the United States of America by all participants with HIV. Before DNA extraction, cryopreserved samples of roughly 1-11 million PBMC were thawed and then washed. At the time of the earliest PBMC sample for each participant with HIV, ages ranged from about 23 to 60 years. PBMC samples were contributed by each participant from 1-4 timepoints before ART initiation and 2-8 timepoints after ART initiation, with a median of 7 samples. For every participant, serial HIV viral load, CD4+ T-cell count, ART history and demographic data were obtained. A Qiagen kit on a QIAcube was used to extract genomic DNA from unsorted PBMC, with samples processed in batches of 12. The source of this sequence is a man aged 18 to 29 with HIV. This specimen consisted of unsorted PBMCs, obtained 1 year after starting antiretroviral therapy.

The sequence in DNA is TGTGCCAGCAGCGGACGGGAGCGGTCCTATGGCTACACCTTC. Its product reads: CASSGRERSYGYTF. The V and J genes are TRBV6-5 and TRBJ1-2; no D gene can be assigned with confidence. The germline V gene yields MNHEY for CDR1 and SVGAGI for CDR2. The trim is 6 bases for V and 4 bases for J, with a gap of 15 bases between the germline ends. From the cysteine up to the phenylalanine, the CDR3 has a length of 14 residues. Only the CDR3 DNA is retained, 42 bases long and in frame from the first base.